The clone carrying this T cell receptor beta chain was detected many times. The antigen is undetermined. TCRdb recomputed calls from the reads with MiXCR, one row per CDR3 protein. The sample shows fewer than 200,000 distinct CDR3 sequences, approximately 9.6% of them seen only once. CDR1 is SGHTA, CDR2 FQGNSA, per germline. Trimming left V 5 bases short and J 4 bases short, with 17 bases between. The CDR3 length is 15 residues. The record originates from a study of T cell repertoires in cytomegalovirus infection. The wider study: Carrying CMV and the relevant HLA type showed in public TCR beta signatures. Whole-study findings and limits: Predominance within the ex vivo response was attributable to HLA-C-restricted CMV-specific TCR beta clonotypes.

This sequence originates from a human donor in good health (CMV status not recorded). Some clones in this sample may be carry-over from other donors' samples. Sequenced: PBMCs. The chain carries TRBV7-2 and TRBJ2-5, with D possibly being TRBD2 (6 bases). The chain's CDR3 is CASSPDPAGGETQYF. The CDR3 region has the DNA TGTGCCAGCAGCCCGGACCCCGCCGGGGGAGAGACCCAGTACTTC.